Following are 5 T cell receptor beta chains from one sample sequenced in a study of Ad26.COV2.S vaccination and SARS-CoV-2 variants. Documented treatment: roughly 20 received Ad26.COV2.S at low or high dose, single or two shots; a few received placebo; per-sample allocation not given. Sampling occurred on day 63 after the first vaccine or placebo injection. Clones were sequenced by immunoSEQ multiplex PCR, and TCRdb holds only the in-frame ones, with some missing. Of roughly 300,000 clones in the sample, 80% to 90% were seen once. The sample was peripheral blood, taken in a trial of Ad26.COV2.S vaccine versus placebo. These receptors were taken from a person between 18 and 65 years old who received the Ad26.COV2.S COVID-19 vaccine or a placebo.

V gene TRBV7-2 combines with J gene TRBJ2-7; 14 nucleotides match TRBD2. Germline V gene sequence: CDR1 SGHTA, CDR2 FQGNSA. V lost 5 bases and J lost 2; bases outside the gene matches: 8. This CDR3 spans 17 amino acids. CDR3 protein: CASSAPPGLAGAYEQYF. The CDR3 DNA is TGTGCCAGCAGCGCTCCCCCGGGACTAGCGGGAGCCTACGAGCAGTACTTC.

J is TRBJ2-3 and V is TRBV24-1; 7 bases agree with TRBD1. This CDR3 is 13 amino acids long. V trimming: 4 bases; J trimming: 6 bases; junction bases outside the gene matches: 3. The germline V gene has CDR1 KGHDR and CDR2 SFDVKD. The CDR3 protein is CATSELQGDTQYF. In DNA, the CDR3 is TGTGCCACCAGTGAACTACAGGGGGATACGCAGTATTTT.

Here the CDR3 reads CASSPGGGGSGYTF. The CDR3, as DNA: TGCGCCAGCAGCCCCGGTGGCGGGGGATCTGGCTACACCTTC. The chain is built from TRBV4-1 and TRBJ1-2; possibly TRBD1 for D (5 bases). The CDR3 is 14 amino acids. Germline lookup yields CDR1 MGHRA and CDR2 YSYEKL. V lost 4 bases and J 7 bases, leaving 16 bases between the germline ends.

The CDR3 region is CASSQDGRNTDTQYF. The DNA of the CDR3 is TGCGCCAGCAGCCAAGATGGGCGGAACACAGATACGCAGTATTTT. V is TRBV4-1 and J is TRBJ2-3; no reliable D call. Trimming removed 0 bases at V and 2 bases at J, with 9 bases between. This CDR3 is built from 15 residues. Germline V gene sequence: CDR1 MGHRA, CDR2 YSYEKL.

V is TRBV5-1 and J is TRBJ2-3; D is ambiguous. This CDR3 has 13 amino acids. Germline values: CDR1 SGHRS, CDR2 YFSETQ. Trimming removed 4 bases from V and 5 bases from J, with 11 bases in between. The chain's CDR3 is CASSTGIKDTQYF. The CDR3 DNA sequence: TGCGCCAGCAGCACCGGCATAAAAGATACGCAGTATTTT.